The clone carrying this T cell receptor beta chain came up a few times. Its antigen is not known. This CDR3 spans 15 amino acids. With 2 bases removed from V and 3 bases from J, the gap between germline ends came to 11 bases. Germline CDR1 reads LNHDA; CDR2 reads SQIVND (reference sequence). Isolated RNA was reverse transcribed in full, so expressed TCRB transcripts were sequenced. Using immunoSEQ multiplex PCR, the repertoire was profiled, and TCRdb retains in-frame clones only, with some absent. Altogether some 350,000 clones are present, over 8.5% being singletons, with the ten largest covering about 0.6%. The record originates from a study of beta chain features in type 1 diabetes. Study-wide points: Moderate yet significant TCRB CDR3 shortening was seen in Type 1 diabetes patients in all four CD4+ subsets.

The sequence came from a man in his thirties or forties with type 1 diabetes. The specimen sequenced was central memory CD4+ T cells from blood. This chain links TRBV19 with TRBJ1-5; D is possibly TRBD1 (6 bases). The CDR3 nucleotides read TGTGCCAGTAGTATATGGGGGGGCTCCAATCAGCCCCAGCATTTT. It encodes CASSIWGGSNQPQHF.